Listed here are 14 T cell receptor beta chains from one sample, sequenced in a study of beta chain features in type 1 diabetes. Overall study results and limits: Shortening of TCRB CDR3s, moderate but significant, appeared in all four CD4+ subsets of Type 1 diabetes patients.

These receptors lack a known antigen. What was sequenced were expressed TCRB transcripts, since all of the isolated RNA had been reverse transcribed. Assay used: immunoSEQ multiplex PCR; TCRdb lists only in-frame clones, some missing. Of approximately 600,000 clones listed, roughly 12% were seen once; the top ten hold more than 0.095%. Source material: naive CD4+ T cells from blood. These receptors were taken from a man aged 30-40 years with type 1 diabetes.

The chain employs TRBV7-9 and TRBJ2-5; no reliable D call. Per germline, CDR1 SEHNR and CDR2 FQNEAQ (reference sequence). The CDR3 loop spans 13 amino acids. V gave up 3 bases and J gave up 2 bases, with 7 bases separating them. Here the CDR3 DNA reads TGTGCCAGCAGCTTTCGGTGGCAAGAGACCCAGTACTTC. Translated, it gives CASSFRWQETQYF.

Remarks on this clone: The same CDR3 also results from other DNA sequences found in this sample. The rearrangement joins TRBV27 to TRBJ1-5; D gene uncertain. CDR1 is MNHEY, CDR2 SMNVEV, per germline (reference sequence). The CDR3 contains 12 residues. The germline V and J ends were trimmed by 6 bases and 3 bases, with 6 bases remaining between them. The CDR3 protein is CASSRDNQPQHF. DNA of the CDR3: TGTGCCAGCAGCAGAGACAATCAGCCCCAGCATTTT.

In its sample, this clone was seen a few times. The chain is built from TRBV15 and TRBJ1-2; the D gene is possibly TRBD1 (6 bases). Germline CDR1 is LNHNV and CDR2 is YYDKDF (reference sequence). This CDR3 contains 12 residues. The V and J ends lost 5 bases and 12 bases respectively, with 16 bases between them. The CDR3 coding sequence is TGTGCCACCAGCCAGTCGGACAGCTATCACACCTTC. Translated, it gives CATSQSDSYHTF.

The rearrangement links TRBV11-2 to TRBJ1-1, with a possible D match to TRBD1 (5 bases). V was clipped by 6 bases and J by 5 bases, with 13 bases between them. The CDR3 runs to 13 residues. Looked up from germline, CDR1 is SGHAT and CDR2 is FQNNGV. The chain's CDR3 is CASSLRQRTEAFF. CDR3 DNA sequence: TGTGCCAGCAGTCTAAGACAGAGGACTGAAGCTTTCTTT.

The V gene is TRBV4-1, the J gene TRBJ1-5; 8 bases are shared with TRBD1. Trimming cost V 2 bases and J 11 bases; bases outside gene matches: 11. Germline assignment: CDR1 MGHRA and CDR2 YSYEKL. The CDR3 sequence is 15 residues long. CDR3 region: CASSQTDRGRGAQHF. DNA of the CDR3: TGCGCCAGCAGCCAAACAGACAGGGGTAGAGGGGCCCAGCATTTT.

CDR3 sequence (DNA): TGCGCCAGCAGCTCGGCCCCTTCGGGGACTAATGAAAAACTGTTTTTT. This gives the protein CASSSAPSGTNEKLFF. V gene TRBV5-1 combines with J gene TRBJ1-4; D remains ambiguous. V shed 3 bases and J shed 2 bases, with 14 bases lying between them. CDR1 is SGHRS and CDR2 is YFSETQ in the germline V gene. The CDR3 contains 16 residues.

The gene calls are TRBV29-1 and TRBJ1-5; TRBD1 agrees at 11 bases. The CDR3 consists of 13 residues. Trimming at V came to 4 bases and at J to 7 bases, leaving 3 bases not matched to a gene. The germline CDR1 and CDR2 sequences are SQVTM and ANQGSEA. Here the CDR3 reads CSVADRGLQPQHF. The CDR3 DNA sequence: TGCAGCGTTGCGGACAGGGGGCTCCAGCCCCAGCATTTT.

This clone occurred a few times. This chain joins TRBV30 and TRBJ1-4; D ambiguous. V lost 3 bases and J 7 bases, leaving 18 bases between the germline ends. Germline loops: CDR1 GTSNPN, CDR2 SVGIG (reference sequence). This CDR3 contains 15 residues. CDR3 coding DNA: TGTGCCTGGAGCCTAACGGGCGTCGGAAGTGAAAAACTGTTTTTT. Protein product: CAWSLTGVGSEKLFF.

The chain links TRBV11-3 to TRBJ1-1; D uncertain. The CDR3 contains 12 residues. V shed 3 bases and J shed 8 bases, with 10 bases lying between them. Germline V gene sequence: CDR1 SGHNT, CDR2 YENEEA. In DNA form, the CDR3 reads TGTGCCAGCAGCTTCGCCGGGTCCGAAGCTTTCTTT. Its protein product is CASSFAGSEAFF.

The chain joins TRBV4-3 to TRBJ2-3; possible D gene TRBD2, 5 bases. The ends were cut back, 0 bases at V and 2 bases at J, with 15 bases in the middle. Germline assignment: CDR1 LGHNA and CDR2 YSLEER. This CDR3 is built from 17 residues. For the CDR3, the DNA is TGCGCCAGCAGCCAAGAATACGGCGGAGGCCCCACAGATACGCAGTATTTT. Translating it yields CASSQEYGGGPTDTQYF.

The rearrangement uses TRBV7-2 and TRBJ1-1; 8 nucleotides line up with TRBD1. Per the germline V gene, CDR1 is SGHTA and CDR2 is FQGNSA. Trimming removed 4 bases from V and 4 bases from J; junction bases left unmatched: 5. The CDR3 spans 14 residues. The CDR3 DNA sequence: TGTGCCAGCAGCTATGGACAGGGTATCACTGAAGCTTTCTTT. Translated, it gives CASSYGQGITEAFF.

The chain is built from TRBV19 and TRBJ2-1; D is perhaps TRBD2 (6 bases). This CDR3 spans 13 amino acids. In germline, CDR1 is LNHDA, CDR2 SQIVND (reference sequence). V lost 4 bases and J lost 2, with 6 bases in between. Here the CDR3 DNA reads TGTGCCAGTAGTAGGGGGGCCTACAATGAGCAGTTCTTC. Residues: CASSRGAYNEQFF.

V gene TRBV9 combines with J gene TRBJ2-5, with D perhaps TRBD1 or TRBD2 (5 bases each). The CDR3 runs 15 residues. Germline values: CDR1 SGDLS, CDR2 YYNGEE. V lost 7 bases, J lost 1 base, and 17 bases lay in between. In DNA form, the CDR3 reads TGTGCCAGCGGCTTGTGGCTGGGGGTCCAAGAGACCCAGTACTTC. Translation: CASGLWLGVQETQYF.

This clone turned up a few times. The genes are TRBV7-9 and TRBJ2-1, with D possibly TRBD1 on 6 matching bases. There are 15 residues in the CDR3. The V gene's germline CDR1 is SEHNR and CDR2 FQNEAQ (reference sequence). V was shortened by 7 bases and J by 4 bases, with 17 bases between the two germline ends. CDR3 sequence (DNA): TGTGCCAGCACCCCCTTCGTGGGGGCTTACAATGAGCAGTTCTTC. Translated: CASTPFVGAYNEQFF.